The 5 T cell receptor beta chains below come from one sample, sequenced in a study of identical twins. Each CDR3 protein is one row after TCRdb ran MiXCR on the 5' RACE reads. Among fewer than 350,000 distinct CDR3 sequences listed, about 8.3% were seen once. These data were also filed under a second study, of yellow fever vaccine responses in identical twins.

The sample comprised memory (CD45RO+) T cells sorted from blood. These receptors were collected from a woman under 30 in good health.

In regard to this clonotype: The junction shows a germline mismatch at one end, possibly a read error. The chain carries TRBV6-1 and TRBJ2-4; D assignment may be TRBD1 or TRBD2 (5 bases each). The CDR3 length is 14 residues. From germline, CDR1 is MNHNS and CDR2 SASEGT. The CDR3 sequence is CASSARGPKNIRYF. The CDR3 DNA is TGTGCCAGCAGTGCCCGGGGACCCAAAAACATTCGGTACTTC.

The chain employs TRBV2 and TRBJ2-3, with a weak D call TRBD2 (5 bases). The germline V gene encodes CDR1 SNHLY and CDR2 FYNNEI. CDR3 length equals 15 residues. Deletions cut 6 bases from V and 0 bases from J, with 13 bases between. CDR3 in DNA: TGTGCCAGCAGCCGATGGACTGCTAGCACAGATACGCAGTATTTT. Translating it yields CASSRWTASTDTQYF.

The table lists this clonotype with many counts. The chain couples TRBV29-1 to TRBJ1-2; 8 bases agree with TRBD1. From germline, CDR1 is SQVTM and CDR2 ANQGSEA. With V trimmed by 6 bases and J by 0 bases, 6 bases remained unmatched. The length of the CDR3 is 14 residues. The CDR3 nucleotides read TGCAGCGTACTCAGGACAGGGTCTAACTATGGCTACACCTTC. As protein: CSVLRTGSNYGYTF.

There are a few counts of this clonotype. This sequence joins TRBV5-6 and TRBJ1-2; no clear D. Trimming stripped 5 bases from V and 8 bases from J, with 19 bases between. This CDR3 has 14 amino acids. Germline-derived CDR1 and CDR2 are SGHDT and YYEEEE. In DNA, the CDR3 is TGTGCCAGCAGACTACCCCTCGTAGGAATGGGCTACACCTTC. Translation: CASRLPLVGMGYTF.

This clonotype was detected ten times or more. The chain employs TRBV7-9 and TRBJ2-3; D gene uncertain. V lost 5 bases and J 1 base, leaving 13 bases between the germline ends. Germline V gene sequence: CDR1 SEHNR, CDR2 FQNEAQ (reference sequence). The CDR3 is made up of 15 amino acids. As DNA, the CDR3 is TGTGCCAGCAGCCCCATACATTGGGGCACAGATACGCAGTATTTT. Translating it yields CASSPIHWGTDTQYF.